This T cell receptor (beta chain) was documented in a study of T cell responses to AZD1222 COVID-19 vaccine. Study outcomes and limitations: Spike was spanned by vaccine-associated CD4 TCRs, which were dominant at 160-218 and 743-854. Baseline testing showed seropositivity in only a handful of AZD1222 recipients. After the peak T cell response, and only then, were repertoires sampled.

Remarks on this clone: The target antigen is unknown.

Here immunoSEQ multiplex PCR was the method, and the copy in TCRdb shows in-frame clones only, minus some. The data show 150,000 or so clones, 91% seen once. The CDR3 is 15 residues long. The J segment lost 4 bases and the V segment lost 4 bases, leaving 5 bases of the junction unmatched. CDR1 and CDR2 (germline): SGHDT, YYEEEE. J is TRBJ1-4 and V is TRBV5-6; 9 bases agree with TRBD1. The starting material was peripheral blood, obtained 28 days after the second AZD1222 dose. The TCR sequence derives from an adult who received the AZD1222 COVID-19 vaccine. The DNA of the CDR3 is TGTGCCAGCAGCCCCTGGGACAGGGATAATGAAAAACTGTTTTTT. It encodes CASSPWDRDNEKLFF. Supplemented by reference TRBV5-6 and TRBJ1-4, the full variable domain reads DAGVTQSPTHLIKTRGQQVTLRCSPKSGHDTVSWYQQALGQGPQFIFQYYEEEERQRGNFPDRFSGHQFPNYSSELNVNALLLGDSALYLCASSPWDRDNEKLFFGSGTQLSVL.